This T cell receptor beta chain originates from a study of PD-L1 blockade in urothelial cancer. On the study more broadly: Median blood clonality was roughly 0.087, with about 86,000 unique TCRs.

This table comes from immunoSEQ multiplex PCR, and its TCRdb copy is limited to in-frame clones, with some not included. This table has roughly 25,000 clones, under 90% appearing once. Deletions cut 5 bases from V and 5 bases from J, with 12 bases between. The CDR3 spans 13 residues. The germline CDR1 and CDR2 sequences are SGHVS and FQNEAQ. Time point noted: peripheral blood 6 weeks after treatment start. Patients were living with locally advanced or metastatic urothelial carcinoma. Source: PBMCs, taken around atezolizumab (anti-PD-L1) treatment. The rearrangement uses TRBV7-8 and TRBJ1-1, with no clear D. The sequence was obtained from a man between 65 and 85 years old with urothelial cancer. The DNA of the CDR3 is TGTGCCAGCAGCGGCCGGACTTTGACTGAAGCTTTCTTT. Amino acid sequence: CASSGRTLTEAFF.